This TCR beta chain was recorded in a study of long-term antiretroviral therapy in people with HIV. As regards this clone: Its antigen is unknown.

A v3.0 immunoSEQ assay was performed at survey level. The assay was immunoSEQ multiplex PCR, and TCRdb's table has in-frame clones only and misses some. The sample lists 30,000 to 35,000 clones, roughly 85% occurring once. Study-level points and caveats: In HIV, the repertoires covered a tighter span of CDR3 lengths than in controls.

Trimming took 5 bases from V and 0 from J, leaving 20 bases between them. This CDR3 is built from 18 residues. Germline V lookup: CDR1 SEHNR, CDR2 FQNEAQ (reference sequence). The source is a man between 18 and 29 years old with HIV. The sample here was unsorted PBMCs, taken 0.8 years before starting antiretroviral therapy. This chain joins TRBV7-9 and TRBJ1-3, with D unresolved. Here the CDR3 reads CASSPNLNYGDSGNTIYF. CDR3 in DNA: TGTGCCAGCAGCCCGAACTTAAACTACGGAGACTCTGGAAACACCATATATTTT.